This TCR beta chain derives from a study of blood T cell repertoires in COVID-19. In the original analysis: Cell counts per sample came from amplifying reference gene primers. Some clones are missing from TCRdb's copy, which holds only in-frame ones; the method was immunoSEQ multiplex PCR. D and trimming come from the DNA, and the V and J calls and clone size come from that table. The sample has hundreds of thousands of clones, about 89% seen once. V lost 0 bases to trimming and J lost 10 bases; unmatched junction nucleotides: 9. The germline V gene has CDR1 SGDLS and CDR2 YYNGEE. The CDR3 runs 15 residues.

The J gene is TRBJ2-3, the V gene TRBV9; the match to TRBD2 covers 9 bases. The origin of this receptor is a man aged 55 to 70 who had recovered from COVID-19. The sample was peripheral blood. The CDR3 reads CASSVGWRGGQAQYF. The CDR3 DNA follows: TGTGCCAGCAGCGTAGGTTGGCGGGGGGGCCAAGCGCAGTATTTT.